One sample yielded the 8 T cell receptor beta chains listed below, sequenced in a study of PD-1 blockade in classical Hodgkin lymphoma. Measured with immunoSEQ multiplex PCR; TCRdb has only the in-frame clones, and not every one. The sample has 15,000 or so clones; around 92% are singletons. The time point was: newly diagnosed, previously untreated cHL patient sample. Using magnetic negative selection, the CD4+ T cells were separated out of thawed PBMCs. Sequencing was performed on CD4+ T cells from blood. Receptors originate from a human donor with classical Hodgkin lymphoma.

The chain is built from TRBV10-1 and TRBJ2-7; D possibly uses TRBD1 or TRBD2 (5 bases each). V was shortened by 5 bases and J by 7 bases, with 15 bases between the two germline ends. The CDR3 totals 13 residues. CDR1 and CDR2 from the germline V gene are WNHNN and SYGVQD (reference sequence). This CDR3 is CASSIRDRGEQYF. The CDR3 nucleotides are TGCGCCAGCAGTATCCGGGACCGAGGGGAGCAGTACTTC.

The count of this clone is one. The CDR3 protein is CASSLKPGQGSSFF. The CDR3, as DNA: TGTGCCAGCAGTTTGAAACCGGGACAGGGGAGTTCTTTCTTT. This chain uses TRBV2 with TRBJ1-1, with 10 positions matching TRBD1. V shed 5 bases and J 12 bases; nucleotides not matched to a gene: 12. The germline V gene has CDR1 SNHLY and CDR2 FYNNEI. The CDR3 length is 14 residues.

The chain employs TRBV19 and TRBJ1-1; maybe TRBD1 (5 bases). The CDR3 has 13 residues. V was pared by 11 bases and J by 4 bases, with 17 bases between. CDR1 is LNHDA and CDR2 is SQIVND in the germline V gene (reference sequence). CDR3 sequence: CAVSGFSGTEAFF. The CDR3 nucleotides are TGTGCCGTTTCAGGGTTTTCGGGCACTGAAGCTTTCTTT.

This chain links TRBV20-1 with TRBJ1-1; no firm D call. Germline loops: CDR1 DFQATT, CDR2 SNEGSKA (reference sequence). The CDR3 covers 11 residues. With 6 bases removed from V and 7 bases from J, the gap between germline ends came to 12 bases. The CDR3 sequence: CSARGEGEAFF. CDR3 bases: TGCAGTGCCCGAGGCGAGGGTGAAGCTTTCTTT.

The CDR3 DNA is TGCAGCGTTGAAGATTGGGGACTAGCGGTTGAGCAGTTCTTC. It encodes CSVEDWGLAVEQFF. V is TRBV29-1 and J is TRBJ2-1; 11 nucleotides match TRBD2. With V trimmed by 0 bases and J by 9 bases, 4 bases remained unmatched. CDR3 length: 14 residues. From germline, CDR1 is SQVTM and CDR2 ANQGSEA.

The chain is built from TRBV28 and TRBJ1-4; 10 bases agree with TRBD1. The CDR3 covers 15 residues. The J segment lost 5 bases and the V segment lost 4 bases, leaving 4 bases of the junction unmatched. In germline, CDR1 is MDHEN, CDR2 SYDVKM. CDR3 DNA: TGTGCCAGCAGTTCACCGGGACAGGGGAATGAAAAACTGTTTTTT. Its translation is CASSSPGQGNEKLFF.

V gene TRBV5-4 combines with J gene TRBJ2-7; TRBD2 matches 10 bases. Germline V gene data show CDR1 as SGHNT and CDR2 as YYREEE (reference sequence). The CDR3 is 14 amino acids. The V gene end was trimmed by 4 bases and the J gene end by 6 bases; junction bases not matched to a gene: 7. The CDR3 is CASSHLAGEGEQYF. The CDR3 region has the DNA TGTGCCAGCAGCCATCTAGCGGGAGAGGGCGAGCAGTACTTC.

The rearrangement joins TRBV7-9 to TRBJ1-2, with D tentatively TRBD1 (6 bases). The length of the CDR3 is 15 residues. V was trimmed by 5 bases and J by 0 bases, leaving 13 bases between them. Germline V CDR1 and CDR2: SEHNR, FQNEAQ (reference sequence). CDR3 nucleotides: TGTGCCAGCAGCCAGTTCAGGGGACCTAACTATGGCTACACCTTC. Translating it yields CASSQFRGPNYGYTF.